The T cell receptor beta chain under discussion was sequenced for a study of T cells after yellow fever vaccination. Looking at the study overall: The fractions with low cell numbers were processed using SMART-Seq v4 Ultra Low Input. Study findings and constraints: In FACS-sorted repertoires, abundant clonotypes from the bulk population could appear as contaminants. In post-booster samples, most primary-vaccination clones reappeared (just under 97% CD4, roughly 90% CD8).

Germline V gene sequence: CDR1 MNHEY, CDR2 SVGAGI. This CDR3 has 13 residues. V was pared by 8 bases and J by 2 bases, with 9 bases between. This clonotype was seen a few times. Its antigen is undetermined. Using its own MiXCR run on the 5' RACE reads, TCRdb lists one record per CDR3 protein. Among a few hundred thousand distinct CDR3 sequences listed, 4% were seen once. This sequence was found in a man in his late teens or twenties who received the YFV17D yellow fever vaccine. Source: PBMCs, taken 5 days after the yellow fever booster vaccination. The V call is TRBV6-5, the J call TRBJ2-2; D is unresolved. The CDR3 region has the DNA TGTGCCAGCCGAGACACAAACACCGGGGAGCTGTTTTTT. Encoded protein: CASRDTNTGELFF.